Sequencing of this TCR beta chain was carried out in a study of T cell changes during pregnancy in multiple sclerosis. Data came from immunoSEQ multiplex PCR; TCRdb stores just in-frame clones and leaves some out. The profile shows 20,000 to 25,000 clones, 75% to 95% of them singletons. The TCR comes from a female donor in good health, enrolled as a control in a pregnancy study. The material was CD4+ T cells from peripheral blood mononuclear cells, obtained in the third trimester of pregnancy.

CDR3 loop: CASDPAAGYNSPLHF. The CDR3 nucleotides read TGTGCCAGTGACCCGGCGGCGGGCTATAATTCACCCCTCCACTTT. The chain couples TRBV6-6 to TRBJ1-6, with unresolved D. Germline V lookup: CDR1 MNHNY, CDR2 SVGAGI (reference sequence). The CDR3 is 15 residues long. Trimming cost V 9 bases and J 3 bases, with 15 bases left between them.